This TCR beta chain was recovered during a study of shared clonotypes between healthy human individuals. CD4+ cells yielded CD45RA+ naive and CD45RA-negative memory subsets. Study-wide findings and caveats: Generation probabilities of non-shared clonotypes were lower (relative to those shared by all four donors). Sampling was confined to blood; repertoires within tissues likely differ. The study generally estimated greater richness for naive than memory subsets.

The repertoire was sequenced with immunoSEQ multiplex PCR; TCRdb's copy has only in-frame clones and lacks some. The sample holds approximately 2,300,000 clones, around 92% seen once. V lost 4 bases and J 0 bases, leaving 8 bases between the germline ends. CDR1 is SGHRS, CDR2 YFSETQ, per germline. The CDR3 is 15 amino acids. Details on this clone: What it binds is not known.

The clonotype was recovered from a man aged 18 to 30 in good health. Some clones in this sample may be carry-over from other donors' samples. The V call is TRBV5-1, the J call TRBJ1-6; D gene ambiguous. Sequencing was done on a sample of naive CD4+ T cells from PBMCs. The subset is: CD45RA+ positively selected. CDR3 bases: TGCGCCAGCAGCGAAGGGAGCTCCTATAATTCACCCCTCCACTTT. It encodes CASSEGSSYNSPLHF.